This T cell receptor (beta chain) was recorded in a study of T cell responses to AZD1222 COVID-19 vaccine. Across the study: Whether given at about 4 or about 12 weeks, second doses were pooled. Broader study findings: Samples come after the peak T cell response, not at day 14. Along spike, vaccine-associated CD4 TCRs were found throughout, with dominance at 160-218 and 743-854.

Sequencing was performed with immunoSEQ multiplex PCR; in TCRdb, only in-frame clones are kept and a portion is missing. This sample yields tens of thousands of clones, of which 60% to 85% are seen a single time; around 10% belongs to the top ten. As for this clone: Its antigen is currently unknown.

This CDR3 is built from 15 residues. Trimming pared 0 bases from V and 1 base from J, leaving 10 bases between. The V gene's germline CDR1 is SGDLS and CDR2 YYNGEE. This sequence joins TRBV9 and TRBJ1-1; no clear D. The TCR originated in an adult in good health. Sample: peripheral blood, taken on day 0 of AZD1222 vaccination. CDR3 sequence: CASSVGDHRNTEAFF. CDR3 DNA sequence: TGTGCCAGCAGCGTAGGAGACCACCGGAACACTGAAGCTTTCTTT.